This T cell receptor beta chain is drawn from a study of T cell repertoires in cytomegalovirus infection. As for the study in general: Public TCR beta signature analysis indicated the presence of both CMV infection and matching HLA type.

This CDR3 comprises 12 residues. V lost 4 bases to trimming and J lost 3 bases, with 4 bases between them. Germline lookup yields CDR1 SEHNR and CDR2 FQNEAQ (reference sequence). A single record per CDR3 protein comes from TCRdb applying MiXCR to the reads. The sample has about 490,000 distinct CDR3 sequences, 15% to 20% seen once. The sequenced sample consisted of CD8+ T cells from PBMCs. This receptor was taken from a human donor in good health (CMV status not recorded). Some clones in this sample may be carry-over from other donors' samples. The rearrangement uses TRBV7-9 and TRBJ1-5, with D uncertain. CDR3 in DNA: TGTGCCAGCAGCTATTTCAATCAGCCCCAGCATTTT. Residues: CASSYFNQPQHF. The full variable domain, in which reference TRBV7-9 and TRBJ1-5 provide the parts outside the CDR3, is DTGVSQNPRHKITKRGQNVTFRCDPISEHNRLYWYRQTLGQGPEFLTYFQNEAQLEKSRLLSDRFSAERPKGSFSTLEIQRTEQGDSAMYLCASSYFNQPQHFGDGTRLSIL.